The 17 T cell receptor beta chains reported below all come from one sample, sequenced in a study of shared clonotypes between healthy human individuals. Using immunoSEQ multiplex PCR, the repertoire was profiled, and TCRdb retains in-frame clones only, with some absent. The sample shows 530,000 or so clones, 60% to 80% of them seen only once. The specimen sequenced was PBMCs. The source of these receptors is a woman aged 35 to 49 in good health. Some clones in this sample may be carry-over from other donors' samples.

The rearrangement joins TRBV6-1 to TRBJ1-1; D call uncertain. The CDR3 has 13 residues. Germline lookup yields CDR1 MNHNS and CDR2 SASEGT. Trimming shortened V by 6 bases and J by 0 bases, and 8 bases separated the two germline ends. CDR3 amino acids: CASRAVMNTEAFF. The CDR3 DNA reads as TGTGCCAGCAGAGCGGTAATGAACACTGAAGCTTTCTTT.

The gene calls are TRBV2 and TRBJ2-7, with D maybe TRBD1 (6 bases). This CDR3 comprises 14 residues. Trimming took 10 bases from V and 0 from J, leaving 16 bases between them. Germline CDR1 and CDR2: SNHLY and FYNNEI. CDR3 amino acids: CAKRRTASSYEQYF. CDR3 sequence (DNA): TGTGCCAAGAGGAGGACAGCGAGCTCCTACGAGCAGTACTTC.

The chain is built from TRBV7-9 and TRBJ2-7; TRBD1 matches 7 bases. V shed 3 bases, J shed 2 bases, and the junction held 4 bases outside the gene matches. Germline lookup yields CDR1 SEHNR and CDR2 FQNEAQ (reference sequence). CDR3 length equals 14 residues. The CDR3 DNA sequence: TGTGCCAGCAGCTTCCAGACAGGGACCTACGAGCAGTACTTC. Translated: CASSFQTGTYEQYF.

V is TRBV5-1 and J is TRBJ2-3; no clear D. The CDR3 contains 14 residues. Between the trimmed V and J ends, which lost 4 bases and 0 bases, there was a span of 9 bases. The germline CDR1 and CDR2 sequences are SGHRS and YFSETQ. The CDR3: CASSAGPSTDTQYF. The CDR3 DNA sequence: TGCGCCAGCAGCGCCGGCCCTAGCACAGATACGCAGTATTTT.

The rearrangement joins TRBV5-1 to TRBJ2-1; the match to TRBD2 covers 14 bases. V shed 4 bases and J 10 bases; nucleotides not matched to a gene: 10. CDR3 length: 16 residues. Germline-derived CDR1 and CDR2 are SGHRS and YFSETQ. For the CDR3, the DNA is TGCGCCAGCAGCAAAACCGGGACTAGCGGGAGCGTGGAGCAGTTCTTC. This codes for CASSKTGTSGSVEQFF.

CDR3 nucleotide sequence: TGTGCCAGCAGTTACGGGGGGGGTTCGAACACTGAAGCTTTCTTT. Translation gives CASSYGGGSNTEAFF. The chain joins TRBV6-5 to TRBJ1-1; perhaps TRBD1 as D (5 bases). Trimming stripped 2 bases from V and 1 base from J, with 11 bases between. The length of the CDR3 is 15 residues. The V gene's germline CDR1 is MNHEY and CDR2 SVGAGI.

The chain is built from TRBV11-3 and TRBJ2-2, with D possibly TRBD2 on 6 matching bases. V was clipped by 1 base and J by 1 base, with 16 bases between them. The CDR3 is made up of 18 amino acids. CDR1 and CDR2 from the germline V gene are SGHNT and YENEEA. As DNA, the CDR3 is TGTGCCAGCAGCTTAGGAGGTTGGGGGGAACGGAACACCGGGGAGCTGTTTTTT. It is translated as CASSLGGWGERNTGELFF.

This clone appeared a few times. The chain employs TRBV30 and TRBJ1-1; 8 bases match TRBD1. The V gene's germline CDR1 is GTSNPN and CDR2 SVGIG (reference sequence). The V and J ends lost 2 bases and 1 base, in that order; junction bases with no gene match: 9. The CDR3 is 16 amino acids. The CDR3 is CAWSTRGLRRNTEAFF. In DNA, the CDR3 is TGTGCCTGGAGTACCAGGGGGCTCCGAAGGAACACTGAAGCTTTCTTT.

CDR3 nucleotide sequence: TGTGCCAGTAGTATGGGACAGGGAAACACCATATATTTT. Its protein is CASSMGQGNTIYF. The chain joins TRBV19 to TRBJ1-3; 7 bases fit TRBD1. The CDR3 is made up of 13 amino acids. CDR1 and CDR2 from the germline V gene are LNHDA and SQIVND (reference sequence). Trimming removed 3 bases from V and 4 bases from J; junction bases left unmatched: 0.

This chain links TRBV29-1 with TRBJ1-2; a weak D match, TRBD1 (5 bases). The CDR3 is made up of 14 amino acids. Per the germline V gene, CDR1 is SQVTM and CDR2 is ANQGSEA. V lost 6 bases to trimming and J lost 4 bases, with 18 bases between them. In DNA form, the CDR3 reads TGCAGCGTGGCGGGACTAATACCCTCCTATGGCTACACCTTC. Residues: CSVAGLIPSYGYTF.

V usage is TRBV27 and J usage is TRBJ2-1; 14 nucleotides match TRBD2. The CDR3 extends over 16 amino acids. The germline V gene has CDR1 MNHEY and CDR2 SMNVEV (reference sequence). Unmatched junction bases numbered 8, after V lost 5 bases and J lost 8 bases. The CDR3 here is CASSPWTSGRLDEQFF. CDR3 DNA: TGTGCCAGCAGTCCCTGGACTAGCGGGAGGTTGGATGAGCAGTTCTTC.

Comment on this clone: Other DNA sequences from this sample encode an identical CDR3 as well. This chain's CDR3 is CASSPERSEQYF. The CDR3 region has the DNA TGTGCCAGCTCACCGGAGCGGTCCGAGCAGTACTTC. The V gene is TRBV18, the J gene TRBJ2-7, with D possibly TRBD2 on 5 matching bases. CDR3 length: 12 amino acids. The V and J ends lost 3 bases and 6 bases respectively, with 9 bases between them. Germline assignment: CDR1 KGHSH and CDR2 LQKENI.

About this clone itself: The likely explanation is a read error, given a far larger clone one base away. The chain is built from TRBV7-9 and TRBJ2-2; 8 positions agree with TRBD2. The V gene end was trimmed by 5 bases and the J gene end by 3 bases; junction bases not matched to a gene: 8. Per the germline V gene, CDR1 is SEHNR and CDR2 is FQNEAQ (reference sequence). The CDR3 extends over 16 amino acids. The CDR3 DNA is TGTGCCAGCAGCCGCTGGGGACTAGGGTACACCGGGGAGCTGTTTTTT. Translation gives CASSRWGLGYTGELFF.

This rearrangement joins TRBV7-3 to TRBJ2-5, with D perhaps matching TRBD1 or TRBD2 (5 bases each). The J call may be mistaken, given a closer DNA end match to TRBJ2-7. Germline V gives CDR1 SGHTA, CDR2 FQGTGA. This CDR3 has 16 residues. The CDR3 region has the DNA TGTGCCAGCAGCTTAACGGGACCCGGCAGCTCCTACGAGCAGTACTTC. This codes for CASSLTGPGSSYEQYF.

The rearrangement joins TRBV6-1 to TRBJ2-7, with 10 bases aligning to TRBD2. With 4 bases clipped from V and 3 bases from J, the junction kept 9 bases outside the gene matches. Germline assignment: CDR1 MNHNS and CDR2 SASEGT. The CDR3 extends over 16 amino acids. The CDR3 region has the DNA TGTGCCAGCAGTGGACTTAGACTAGCGGGCGGCTACGAGCAGTACTTC. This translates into CASSGLRLAGGYEQYF.

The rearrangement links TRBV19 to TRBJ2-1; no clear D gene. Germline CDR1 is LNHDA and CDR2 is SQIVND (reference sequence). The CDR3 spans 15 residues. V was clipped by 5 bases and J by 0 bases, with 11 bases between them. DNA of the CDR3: TGTGCCAGTAGTCCAAGCTGGAGCTCCTACAATGAGCAGTTCTTC. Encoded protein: CASSPSWSSYNEQFF.

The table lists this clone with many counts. CDR3 DNA: TGTGCCAGCAGTGCGACCGGGAGGGCGACAACAGATACGCAGTATTTT. It is translated as CASSATGRATTDTQYF. This chain links TRBV28 with TRBJ2-3, with TRBD2 matching over 8 bases. Losses at the gene ends were 5 bases for V and 3 bases for J; bases not matched to a gene: 10. The length of the CDR3 is 16 residues. Germline assignment: CDR1 MDHEN and CDR2 SYDVKM.